This T cell receptor beta chain was found in a study of T cells in Graves' hyperthyroidism and ophthalmopathy. The CDR3 is made up of 18 amino acids. The trim removed 3 bases at V and 3 bases at J, leaving 15 bases unmatched. The germline CDR1 and CDR2 sequences are SGDLS and YYNGEE. It was uncontrolled infection, other autoimmune disease, pregnancy or lactation that excluded patients. Regarding the study as a whole: Ophthalmopathy and stable hyperthyroidism were told apart by a 13 V-J model. In blood, most of the thyroid clonotypes expanded above 0.001 were also present.

This clonotype has a count of ten or more. Its antigen is unidentified. Amplification targeted TCR beta CDR3 regions from RNA transcripts. The primer set for the first-round RT-PCR of the TCR CDR3 was HTBI. TCRdb independently ran MiXCR on the multiplex PCR reads; one entry per CDR3 protein. The sample records 500,000 to 600,000 distinct CDR3 sequences, about half being singletons. The sample consisted of peripheral blood or thyroid tissue (not recorded which). This receptor was obtained from a young woman with Graves' hyperthyroidism. This rearrangement joins TRBV9 to TRBJ1-3; 7 nucleotides align to TRBD1. The CDR3 DNA reads as TGTGCCAGCAGCGCCCCTATTGACAGGGCGGATGATGGAAACACCATATATTTT. Its translation: CASSAPIDRADDGNTIYF.